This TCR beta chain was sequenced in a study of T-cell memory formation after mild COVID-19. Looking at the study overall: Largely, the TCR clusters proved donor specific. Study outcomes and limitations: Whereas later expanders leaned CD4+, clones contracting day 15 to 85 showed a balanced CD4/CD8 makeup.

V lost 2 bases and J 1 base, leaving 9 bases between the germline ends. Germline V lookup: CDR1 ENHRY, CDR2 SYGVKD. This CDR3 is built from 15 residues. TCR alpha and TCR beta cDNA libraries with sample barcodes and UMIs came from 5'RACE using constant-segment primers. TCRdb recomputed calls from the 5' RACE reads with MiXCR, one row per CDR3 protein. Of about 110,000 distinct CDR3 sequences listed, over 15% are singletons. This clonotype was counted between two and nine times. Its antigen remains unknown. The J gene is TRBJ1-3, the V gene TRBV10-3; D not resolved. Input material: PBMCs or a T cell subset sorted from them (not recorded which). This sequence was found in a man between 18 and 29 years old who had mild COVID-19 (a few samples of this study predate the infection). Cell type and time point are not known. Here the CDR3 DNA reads TGTGCCATCAGTGAGGCCCCTTTTTCTGGAAACACCATATATTTT. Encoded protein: CAISEAPFSGNTIYF.